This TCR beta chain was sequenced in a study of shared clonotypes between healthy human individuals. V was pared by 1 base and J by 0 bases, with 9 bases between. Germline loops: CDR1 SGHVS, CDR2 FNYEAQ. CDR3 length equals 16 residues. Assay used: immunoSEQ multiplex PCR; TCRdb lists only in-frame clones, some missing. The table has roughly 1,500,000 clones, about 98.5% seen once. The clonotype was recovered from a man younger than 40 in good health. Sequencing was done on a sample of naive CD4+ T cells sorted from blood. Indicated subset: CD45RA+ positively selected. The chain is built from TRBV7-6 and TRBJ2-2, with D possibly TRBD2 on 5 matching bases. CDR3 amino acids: CASSLVPGTNTGELFF. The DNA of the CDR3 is TGTGCCAGCAGCTTAGTTCCCGGGACGAACACCGGGGAGCTGTTTTTT.